This TCR beta chain was recovered during a study of glioma-infiltrating T cells. Study-wide findings and caveats: Non-neoplastic patients had below-expected tissue-blood divergence, while all gliomas exceeded expectation.

Amplification of TCR alpha and beta CDR3 regions from RNA used iRepertoire nested multiplex PCR. In TCRdb, the multiplex PCR reads were re-called with MiXCR into one record per CDR3 protein. This sample yields over 140,000 distinct CDR3 sequences, of which approximately 39% are seen a single time; about 18% belongs to the top ten. CDR3 length: 11 amino acids. Trimming left V 5 bases short and J 7 bases short, with 8 bases between. Of note for this clonotype: The antigen is unknown.

Sequencing was performed on glioma tissue, nonneoplastic brain tissue, or PBMCs (not recorded which). The receptor comes from a human donor with low-grade glioma or glioblastoma, undergoing nonglioma brain surgery, or in good health (not recorded which). The chain uses TRBV12-3 or TRBV12-4 and TRBJ1-1; D unclear. DNA for the CDR3: TGTGCCAGCAGTAGTGGGATTGAAGCTTTCTTT. Its protein is CASSSGIEAFF.